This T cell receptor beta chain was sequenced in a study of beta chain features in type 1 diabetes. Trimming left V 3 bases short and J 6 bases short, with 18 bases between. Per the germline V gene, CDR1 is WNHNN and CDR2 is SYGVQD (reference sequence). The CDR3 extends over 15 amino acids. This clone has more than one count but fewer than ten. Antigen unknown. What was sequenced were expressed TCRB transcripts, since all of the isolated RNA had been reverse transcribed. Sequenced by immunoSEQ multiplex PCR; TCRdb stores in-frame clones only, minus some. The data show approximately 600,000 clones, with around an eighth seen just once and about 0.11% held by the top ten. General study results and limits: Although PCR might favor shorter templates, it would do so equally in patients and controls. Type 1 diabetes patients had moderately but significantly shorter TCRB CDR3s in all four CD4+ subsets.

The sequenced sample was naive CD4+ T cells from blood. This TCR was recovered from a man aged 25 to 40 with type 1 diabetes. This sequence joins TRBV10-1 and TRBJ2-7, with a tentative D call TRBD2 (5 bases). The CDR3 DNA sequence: TGCGCCAGCAGTGAAGCAAGAGGGAGAAGGAGCGAGCAGTACTTC. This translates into CASSEARGRRSEQYF.